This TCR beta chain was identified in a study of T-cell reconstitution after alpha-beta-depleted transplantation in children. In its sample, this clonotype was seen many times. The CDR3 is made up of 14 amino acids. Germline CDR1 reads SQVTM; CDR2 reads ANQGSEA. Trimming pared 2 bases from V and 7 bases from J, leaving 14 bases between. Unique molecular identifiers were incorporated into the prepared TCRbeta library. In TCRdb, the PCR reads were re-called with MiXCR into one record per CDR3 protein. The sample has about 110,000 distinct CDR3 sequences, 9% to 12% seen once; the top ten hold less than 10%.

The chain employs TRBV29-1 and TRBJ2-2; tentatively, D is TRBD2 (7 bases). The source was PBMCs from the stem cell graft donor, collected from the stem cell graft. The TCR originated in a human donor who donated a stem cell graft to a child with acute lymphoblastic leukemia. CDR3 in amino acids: CSVERGGAIGELFF. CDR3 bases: TGCAGCGTTGAAAGGGGGGGGGCGATCGGGGAGCTGTTTTTT.